This T cell receptor beta chain is drawn from a study of CD8 T cells in ankylosing spondylitis. Germline V gives CDR1 SQVTM, CDR2 ANQGSEA. J lost 2 bases, V lost 4 bases, and 14 bases had no gene match. The CDR3 extends over 17 amino acids. TCRdb called the 5' RACE reads again in MiXCR, with one record for every CDR3 protein. Of 250,000 or so distinct CDR3 sequences listed, about 18% are singletons. The receptor was isolated from a male donor with ankylosing spondylitis or in good health (not recorded which). The rearrangement links TRBV29-1 to TRBJ2-1; 7 bases line up with TRBD2. Source material: blood, either unsorted or a sorted T cell fraction (not recorded which). The CDR3 loop is CSVAPGEAGVAYNEQFF. The CDR3 bases are TGCAGCGTTGCCCCGGGTGAGGCGGGAGTAGCCTACAATGAGCAGTTCTTC.